The next 23 T cell receptor beta chains were all read from a single sample in a study of Ad26.COV2.S vaccination and SARS-CoV-2 variants. Sequenced by immunoSEQ multiplex PCR; TCRdb stores in-frame clones only, minus some. The sample gives some 300,000 clones, more than 70% of which show up once; around 2% is in the top ten. Treatment meaning: some 20 received Ad26.COV2.S at low or high dose, single or two shots; about 5 received placebo; per-sample allocation not given. On day 63 after the first injection, vaccine and placebo recipients gave samples. Here the sequenced sample was peripheral blood, taken in a trial of Ad26.COV2.S vaccine versus placebo. Source of these receptors: a person aged 18-65 years who received the Ad26.COV2.S COVID-19 vaccine or a placebo.

This clone has only one observation. Here the CDR3 reads CSVIQGPSETQYF. CDR3 in DNA: TGCAGCGTCATACAGGGGCCCAGCGAGACCCAGTACTTC. The rearrangement joins TRBV29-1 to TRBJ2-5; 7 nucleotides match TRBD1. CDR1 and CDR2 (germline): SQVTM, ANQGSEA. V lost 6 bases to trimming and J lost 5 bases; unmatched junction nucleotides: 9. This CDR3 has 13 residues.

This chain joins TRBV5-1 and TRBJ2-1; 7 bases align to TRBD1. CDR3 length equals 15 residues. Looked up from germline, CDR1 is SGHRS and CDR2 is YFSETQ. V lost 3 bases and J lost 0; bases outside the gene matches: 3. The CDR3, as DNA: TGCGCCAGCAGCTGGGACAGTCCCTCCTACAATGAGCAGTTCTTC. It encodes CASSWDSPSYNEQFF. Filled out from reference TRBV5-1 and TRBJ2-1, the complete variable domain reads KAGVTQTPRYLIKTRGQQVTLSCSPISGHRSVSWYQQTPGQGLQFLFEYFSETQRNKGNFPGRFSGRQFSNSRSEMNVSTLELGDSALYLCASSWDSPSYNEQFFGPGTRLTVL.

V and J are TRBV11-3 and TRBJ2-3; D possibly uses TRBD1 or TRBD2 (5 bases each). The V end was cut by 4 bases, the J end by 4 bases, with 9 bases between. This CDR3 comprises 13 residues. The germline gives CDR1 SGHNT, CDR2 YENEEA. The CDR3 sequence is CASSSVGADTQYF. The CDR3 coding sequence is TGTGCCAGCAGCTCGGTGGGGGCAGATACGCAGTATTTT.

The gene calls are TRBV3-1 (or the pseudogene TRBV3-2) and TRBJ2-2, with D possibly matching TRBD1 (6 bases). V shed 1 base and J shed 4 bases, with 10 bases lying between them. The germline CDR1 and CDR2 sequences are LGHDT and YNNKEL (reference sequence). CDR3 length: 15 residues. The chain's CDR3 is CASSQGQGLTGELFF. For the CDR3, the DNA is TGTGCCAGCAGCCAAGGGCAGGGGCTCACCGGGGAGCTGTTTTTT.

The V call is TRBV9, the J call TRBJ1-3, with 8 nucleotides matching TRBD1. This CDR3 is 15 amino acids long. Trimming cost V 4 bases and J 4 bases; bases outside gene matches: 7. Germline V gene lookup returns CDR1 SGDLS and CDR2 YYNGEE. The DNA of the CDR3 is TGTGCCAGCAGCCGTGGACAGGGTCAAGGAAACACCATATATTTT. Translation: CASSRGQGQGNTIYF.

The CDR3 sequence is CASSLALSGPLSGNTIYF. As DNA, the CDR3 is TGTGCCAGCAGCTTAGCGCTTTCAGGGCCCCTCTCTGGAAACACCATATATTTT. The chain has TRBV7-9 and TRBJ1-3, with D possibly matching TRBD1 (5 bases). CDR1 and CDR2 from the germline V gene are SEHNR and FQNEAQ (reference sequence). The length of the CDR3 is 18 residues. V lost 0 bases and J lost 0, with 15 bases in between.

The chain links TRBV5-6 to TRBJ2-7; 7 bases map to TRBD2. V shed 4 bases, J shed 9 bases, and the junction held 13 bases outside the gene matches. There are 14 residues in the CDR3. Looked up from germline, CDR1 is SGHDT and CDR2 is YYEEEE. The CDR3 sequence is CASSPWGGSVVQYF. The CDR3 nucleotides are TGTGCCAGCAGCCCTTGGGGAGGGTCTGTGGTGCAGTACTTC.

This clone was seen once. The chain recombines TRBV15 with TRBJ2-3; D is possibly TRBD1 or TRBD2 (7 bases each). Germline lookup yields CDR1 LNHNV and CDR2 YYDKDF (reference sequence). This CDR3 is built from 14 residues. V was cut by 5 bases and J by 6 bases, with 15 bases left in between. The CDR3, as DNA: TGTGCCACCAGCCTCTCAGGGGGGGCCGATACGCAGTATTTT. Protein product: CATSLSGGADTQYF.

This chain connects TRBV9 to TRBJ2-7; the match to TRBD1 covers 8 bases. Germline CDR1 SGDLS, CDR2 YYNGEE. The CDR3 spans 15 residues. Trimming removed 3 bases from V and 3 bases from J; junction bases left unmatched: 8. CDR3 DNA: TGTGCCAGCAGCGCCCAATCGGGACAGGTCTACGAGCAGTACTTC. It specifies CASSAQSGQVYEQYF.

This clone was picked up one time. This chain joins TRBV16 and TRBJ1-6; D is undetermined. The CDR3 covers 16 residues. Germline CDR1 reads KGHSY; CDR2 reads FQNENV. V was clipped by 2 bases and J by 0 bases, with 8 bases between them. CDR3 nucleotides: TGTGCCAGCAGCCAAAGGACGAGCTCCTATAATTCACCCCTCCACTTT. It specifies CASSQRTSSYNSPLHF.

This chain links TRBV7-2 with TRBJ2-1; D not resolved. This CDR3 contains 12 residues. Trimming pared 5 bases from V and 13 bases from J, leaving 15 bases between. Germline values: CDR1 SGHTA, CDR2 FQGNSA. This CDR3 is CASSPAARTQFF. The CDR3 DNA follows: TGTGCCAGCAGCCCGGCCGCGCGTACCCAGTTCTTC.

The genes are TRBV19 and TRBJ1-2, with 8 bases fitting TRBD1. V shed 6 bases and J 4 bases; nucleotides not matched to a gene: 10. CDR3 length equals 15 residues. Per germline, CDR1 LNHDA and CDR2 SQIVND (reference sequence). The CDR3 loop is CASSPGGDRIYGYTF. The CDR3 coding sequence is TGTGCCAGTAGCCCTGGGGGGGACAGGATCTATGGCTACACCTTC.

The rearrangement links TRBV1 to TRBJ2-7; the table's D gene call, TRBD2, was not cross checked with the DNA. TRBV1 corresponds to a pseudogene. This CDR3 comprises 18 residues. CDR3 bases: TGCACCAGCAGCCAGGGGACTAGCGGGCGCCAGGACTCCTACGAGCAGTACTTC. Translating gives CTSSQGTSGRQDSYEQYF.

This clone was counted a single time. The chain couples TRBV12-2 to TRBJ2-7. TRBV12-2 is given as a pseudogene. This CDR3 has 13 amino acids. The CDR3 spells CASRNWGSYEQYF. CDR3 bases: TGTGCAAGTCGCAATTGGGGCTCCTACGAGCAGTACTTC.

The chain recombines TRBV30 with TRBJ1-1, with D unresolved. The CDR3 length is 14 residues. Trimming took 0 bases from V and 6 from J, leaving 14 bases between them. The V gene's germline CDR1 is GTSNPN and CDR2 SVGIG (reference sequence). Here the CDR3 DNA reads TGTGCCTGGAGTGTCGACGGTCAATACGCTGAAGCTTTCTTT. Residues: CAWSVDGQYAEAFF.

The gene calls are TRBV18 and TRBJ1-5, with 9 bases aligning to TRBD1. With 3 bases clipped from V and 7 bases from J, the junction kept 10 bases outside the gene matches. The CDR3 runs to 16 residues. Germline CDR1 reads KGHSH; CDR2 reads LQKENI. The CDR3, as DNA: TGTGCCAGCTCACCGGTCCGGGACAGGGCAAGGCAGCCCCAGCATTTT. Protein sequence: CASSPVRDRARQPQHF.

In this sample, this clone turned up once. This sequence joins TRBV19 and TRBJ1-5, with D tentatively TRBD1 (5 bases). This CDR3 contains 12 residues. Trimming pared 7 bases from V and 7 bases from J, leaving 11 bases between. In germline, CDR1 is LNHDA, CDR2 SQIVND (reference sequence). CDR3 sequence reads: CASTRDGQPQHF. In DNA, the CDR3 is TGTGCCAGTACCAGGGACGGACAGCCCCAGCATTTT.

The rearrangement links TRBV5-1 to TRBJ2-7; 8 bases align to TRBD2. Germline V gene data show CDR1 as SGHRS and CDR2 as YFSETQ. The J segment lost 1 base and the V segment lost 7 bases, leaving 13 bases of the junction unmatched. CDR3 length: 16 residues. The chain's CDR3 is CASATGRGGSSYEQYF. Here the CDR3 DNA reads TGCGCCAGCGCTACCGGCCGGGGGGGTAGTTCCTACGAGCAGTACTTC.

The CDR3 DNA is TGTGCCAGCAGCGTAAGGGACAGGGGAGACTATGGCTACACCTTC. Translating gives CASSVRDRGDYGYTF. The chain uses TRBV9 and TRBJ1-2; TRBD1 agrees at 10 bases. The CDR3 loop spans 15 amino acids. The germline V gene encodes CDR1 SGDLS and CDR2 YYNGEE. V shed 1 base, J shed 3 bases, and the junction held 3 bases outside the gene matches.

This sequence joins TRBV5-1 and TRBJ2-3, with TRBD1 identical over 11 bases. Germline-derived CDR1 and CDR2 are SGHRS and YFSETQ. Losses at the gene ends were 0 bases for V and 5 bases for J; bases not matched to a gene: 5. The CDR3 totals 16 residues. The CDR3 sequence is CASSLGDRGNIDTQYF. CDR3 bases: TGCGCCAGCAGCTTGGGGGACAGGGGGAATATAGATACGCAGTATTTT.

V is TRBV5-4 and J is TRBJ2-3, with a tentative D call TRBD1 (7 bases). The CDR3 length is 16 residues. V gave up 3 bases and J gave up 0 bases, with 14 bases separating them. Germline V gene lookup returns CDR1 SGHNT and CDR2 YYREEE (reference sequence). The DNA of the CDR3 is TGTGCCAGCAGCTACTGGACAGGAGGGAGCACAGATACGCAGTATTTT. Protein sequence: CASSYWTGGSTDTQYF.

The V gene is TRBV4-3, the J gene TRBJ2-6; no clear D. CDR1 and CDR2 (germline): LGHNA, YSLEER. V lost 4 bases and J lost 2, with 3 bases in between. The CDR3 totals 13 residues. The CDR3 DNA is TGCGCCAGCAGCCGGGCTGGGGCCAACGTCCTGACTTTC. Translating gives CASSRAGANVLTF.

This clone was counted only a few times. Germline is not matched at one junction end, which may reflect a read error. This chain joins TRBV12-3 or TRBV12-4 and TRBJ2-7; 10 positions agree with TRBD2. The CDR3 length is 10 residues. CDR3 loop: CASNNERGGF. The CDR3 DNA reads TGTGCCAGCAATAACGAGCGGGGGGGATTC.